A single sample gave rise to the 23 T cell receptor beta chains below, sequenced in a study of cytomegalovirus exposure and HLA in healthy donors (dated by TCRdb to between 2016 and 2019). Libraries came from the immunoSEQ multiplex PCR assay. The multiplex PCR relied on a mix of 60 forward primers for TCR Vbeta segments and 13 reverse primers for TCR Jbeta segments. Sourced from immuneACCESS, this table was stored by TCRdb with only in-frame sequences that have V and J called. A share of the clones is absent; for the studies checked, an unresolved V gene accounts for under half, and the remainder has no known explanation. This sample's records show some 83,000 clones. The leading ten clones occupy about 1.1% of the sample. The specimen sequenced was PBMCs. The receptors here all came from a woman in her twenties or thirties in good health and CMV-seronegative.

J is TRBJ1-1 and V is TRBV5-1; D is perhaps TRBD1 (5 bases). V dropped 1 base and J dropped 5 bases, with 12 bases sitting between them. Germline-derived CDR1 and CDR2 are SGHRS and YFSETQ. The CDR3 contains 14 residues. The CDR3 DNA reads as TGCGCCAGCAGCTTGTCTCCAGGGTCAACTGAAGCTTTCTTT. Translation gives CASSLSPGSTEAFF.

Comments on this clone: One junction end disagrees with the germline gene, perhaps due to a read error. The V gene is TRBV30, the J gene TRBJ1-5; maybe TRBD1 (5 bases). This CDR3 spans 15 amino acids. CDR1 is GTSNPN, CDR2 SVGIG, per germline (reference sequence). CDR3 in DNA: TGTGCCGGGAGTGTGGGGGGGGTAGGCAATCAGCCCCAGCATTTT. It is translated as CAGSVGGVGNQPQHF.

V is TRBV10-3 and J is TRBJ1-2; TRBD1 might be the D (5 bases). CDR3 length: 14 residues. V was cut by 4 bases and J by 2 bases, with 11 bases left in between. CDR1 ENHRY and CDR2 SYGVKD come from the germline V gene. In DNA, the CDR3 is TGTGCCATCAGTGCGGGGGGGAAGAACTATGGCTACACCTTC. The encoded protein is CAISAGGKNYGYTF.

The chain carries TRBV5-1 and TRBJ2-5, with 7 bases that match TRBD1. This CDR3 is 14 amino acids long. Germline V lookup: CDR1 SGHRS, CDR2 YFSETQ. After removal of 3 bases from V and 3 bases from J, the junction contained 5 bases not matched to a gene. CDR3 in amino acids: CASSWGQRKETQYF. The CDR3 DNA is TGCGCCAGCAGCTGGGGACAGCGAAAAGAGACCCAGTACTTC.

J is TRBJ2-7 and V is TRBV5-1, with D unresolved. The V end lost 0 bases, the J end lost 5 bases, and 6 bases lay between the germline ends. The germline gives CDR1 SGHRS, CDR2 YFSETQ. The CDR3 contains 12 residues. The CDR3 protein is CASSLGRNEQYF. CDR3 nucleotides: TGCGCCAGCAGCTTGGGTCGTAACGAGCAGTACTTC. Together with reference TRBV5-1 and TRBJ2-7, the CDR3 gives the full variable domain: KAGVTQTPRYLIKTRGQQVTLSCSPISGHRSVSWYQQTPGQGLQFLFEYFSETQRNKGNFPGRFSGRQFSNSRSEMNVSTLELGDSALYLCASSLGRNEQYFGPGTRLTVT.

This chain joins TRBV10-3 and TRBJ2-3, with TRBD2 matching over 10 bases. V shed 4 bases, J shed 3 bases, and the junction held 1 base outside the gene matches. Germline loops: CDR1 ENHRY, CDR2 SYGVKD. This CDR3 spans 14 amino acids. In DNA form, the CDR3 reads TGTGCCATCAGTGTACTAGCGGGAACAGATACGCAGTATTTT. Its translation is CAISVLAGTDTQYF.

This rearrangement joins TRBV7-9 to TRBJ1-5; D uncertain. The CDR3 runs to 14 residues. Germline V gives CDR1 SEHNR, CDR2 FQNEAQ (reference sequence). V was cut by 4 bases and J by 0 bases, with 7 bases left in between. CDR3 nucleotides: TGTGCCAGCAGCTCCGACTTTAGCAATCAGCCCCAGCATTTT. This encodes CASSSDFSNQPQHF. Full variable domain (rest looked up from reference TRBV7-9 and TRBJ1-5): DTGVSQNPRHKITKRGQNVTFRCDPISEHNRLYWYRQTLGQGPEFLTYFQNEAQLEKSRLLSDRFSAERPKGSFSTLEIQRTEQGDSAMYLCASSSDFSNQPQHFGDGTRLSIL.

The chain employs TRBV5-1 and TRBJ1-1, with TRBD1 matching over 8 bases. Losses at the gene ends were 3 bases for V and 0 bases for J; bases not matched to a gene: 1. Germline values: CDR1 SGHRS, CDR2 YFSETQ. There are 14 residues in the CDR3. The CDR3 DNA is TGCGCCAGCAGCTGGACAGGGTTGAACACTGAAGCTTTCTTT. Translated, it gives CASSWTGLNTEAFF.

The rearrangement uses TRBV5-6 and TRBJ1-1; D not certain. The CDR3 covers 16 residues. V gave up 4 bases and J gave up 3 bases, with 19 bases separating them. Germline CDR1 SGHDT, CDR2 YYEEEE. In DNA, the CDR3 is TGTGCCAGCAGCCGAGGAGGTTCCGGGCGATACACTGAAGCTTTCTTT. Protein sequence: CASSRGGSGRYTEAFF.

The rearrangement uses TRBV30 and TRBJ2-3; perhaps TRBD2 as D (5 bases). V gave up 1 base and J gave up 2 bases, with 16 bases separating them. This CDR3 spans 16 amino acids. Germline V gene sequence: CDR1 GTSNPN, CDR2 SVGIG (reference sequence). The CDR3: CAWSEGGPTTTDTQYF. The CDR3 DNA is TGTGCCTGGAGTGAGGGCGGGCCGACAACCACAGATACGCAGTATTTT.

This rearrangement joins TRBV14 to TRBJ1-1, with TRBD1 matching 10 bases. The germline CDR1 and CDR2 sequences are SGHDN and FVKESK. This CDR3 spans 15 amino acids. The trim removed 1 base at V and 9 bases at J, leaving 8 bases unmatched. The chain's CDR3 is CASSQGKGQGLKAFF. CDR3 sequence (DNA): TGTGCCAGCAGCCAAGGGAAGGGACAGGGGTTGAAAGCTTTCTTT.

The CDR3 region has the DNA TGTGCCAGCAGCTTCCAGGGTTACAATGAGCAGTTCTTC. It yields the protein CASSFQGYNEQFF. J is TRBJ2-1 and V is TRBV11-1, with D possibly being TRBD1 (5 bases). Germline CDR1 and CDR2: SGHAT and FQDESV (reference sequence). This CDR3 has 13 residues. Trimming removed 3 bases at V and 4 bases at J, with 7 bases between.

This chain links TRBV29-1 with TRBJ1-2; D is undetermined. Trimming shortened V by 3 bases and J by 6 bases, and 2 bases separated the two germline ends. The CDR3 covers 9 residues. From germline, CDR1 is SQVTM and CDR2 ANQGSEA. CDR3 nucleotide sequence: TGCAGCGTTGACGATGGCTACACCTTC. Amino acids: CSVDDGYTF.

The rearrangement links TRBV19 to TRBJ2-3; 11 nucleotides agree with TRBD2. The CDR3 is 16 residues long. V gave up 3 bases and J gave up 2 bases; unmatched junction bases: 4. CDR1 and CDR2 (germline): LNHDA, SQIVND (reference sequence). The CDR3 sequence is CASSMTSGTPTDTQYF. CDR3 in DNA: TGTGCCAGTAGTATGACTAGCGGGACACCCACAGATACGCAGTATTTT.

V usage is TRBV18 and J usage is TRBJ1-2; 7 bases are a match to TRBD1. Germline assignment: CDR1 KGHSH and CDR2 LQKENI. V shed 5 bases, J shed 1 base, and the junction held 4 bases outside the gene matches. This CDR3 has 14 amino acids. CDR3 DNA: TGTGCCAGCTCAAGGACAGGAAATAACTATGGCTACACCTTC. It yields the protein CASSRTGNNYGYTF.

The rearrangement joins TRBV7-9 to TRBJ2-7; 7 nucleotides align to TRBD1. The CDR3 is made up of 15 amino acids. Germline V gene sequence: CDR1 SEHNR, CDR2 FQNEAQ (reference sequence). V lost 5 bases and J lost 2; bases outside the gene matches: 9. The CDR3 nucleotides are TGTGCCAGCAGCGCTTCCGGACAGGTTCCCTACGAGCAGTACTTC. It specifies CASSASGQVPYEQYF.

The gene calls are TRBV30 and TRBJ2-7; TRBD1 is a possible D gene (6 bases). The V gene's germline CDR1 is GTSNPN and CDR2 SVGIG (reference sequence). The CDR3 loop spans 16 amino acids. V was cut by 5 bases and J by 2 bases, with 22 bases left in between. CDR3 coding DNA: TGTGCCTGGGGGGGCCGAGACAGTTTCACCCCCTACGAGCAGTACTTC. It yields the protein CAWGGRDSFTPYEQYF. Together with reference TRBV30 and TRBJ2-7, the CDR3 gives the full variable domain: SQTIHQWPATLVQPVGSPLSLECTVEGTSNPNLYWYRQAAGRGLQLLFYSVGIGQISSEVPQNLSASRPQDRQFILSSKKLLLSDSGFYLCAWGGRDSFTPYEQYFGPGTRLTVT.

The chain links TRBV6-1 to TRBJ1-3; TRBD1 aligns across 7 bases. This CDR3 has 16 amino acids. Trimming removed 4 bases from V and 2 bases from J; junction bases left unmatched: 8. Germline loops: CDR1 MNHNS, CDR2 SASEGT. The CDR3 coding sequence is TGTGCCAGCAGTGCGCACAGGGGATCAACTGGAAACACCATATATTTT. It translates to CASSAHRGSTGNTIYF.

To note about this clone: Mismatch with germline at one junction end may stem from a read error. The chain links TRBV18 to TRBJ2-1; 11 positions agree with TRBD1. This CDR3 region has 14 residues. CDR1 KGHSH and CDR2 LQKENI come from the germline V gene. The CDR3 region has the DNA TGTGCCACCTCAGGGACAGGGGGCTACAATGAGCAGTTCTTC. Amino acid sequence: CATSGTGGYNEQFF.

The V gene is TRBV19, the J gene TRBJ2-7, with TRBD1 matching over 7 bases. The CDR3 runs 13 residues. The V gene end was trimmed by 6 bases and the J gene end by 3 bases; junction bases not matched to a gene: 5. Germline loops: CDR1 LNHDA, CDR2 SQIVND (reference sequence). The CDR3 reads CASSPRDSYEQYF. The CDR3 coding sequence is TGTGCCAGTAGCCCCCGGGACAGCTACGAGCAGTACTTC. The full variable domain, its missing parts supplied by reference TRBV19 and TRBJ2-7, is DGGITQSPKYLFRKEGQNVTLSCEQNLNHDAMYWYRQDPGQGLRLIYYSQIVNDFQKGDIAEGYSVSREKKESFPLTVTSAQKNPTAFYLCASSPRDSYEQYFGPGTRLTVT.

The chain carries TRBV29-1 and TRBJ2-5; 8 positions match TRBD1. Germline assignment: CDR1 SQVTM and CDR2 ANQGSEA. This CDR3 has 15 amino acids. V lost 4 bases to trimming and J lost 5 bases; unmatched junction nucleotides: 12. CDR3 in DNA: TGCAGCGTTGGTAGGGCAGGGGGCGCGGGGGAGACCCAGTACTTC. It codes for CSVGRAGGAGETQYF. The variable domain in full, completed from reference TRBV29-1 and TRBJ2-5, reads SAVISQKPSRDICQRGTSLTIQCQVDSQVTMMFWYRQQPGQSLTLIATANQGSEATYESGFVIDKFPISRPNLTFSTLTVSNMSPEDSSIYLCSVGRAGGAGETQYFGPGTRLLVL.

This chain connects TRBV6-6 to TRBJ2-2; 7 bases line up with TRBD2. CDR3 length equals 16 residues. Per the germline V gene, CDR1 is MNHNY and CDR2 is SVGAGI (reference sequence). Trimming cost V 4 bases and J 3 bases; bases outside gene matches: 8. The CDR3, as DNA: TGTGCCAGCAGTTCCGGTTGGGGGAGGGACACCGGGGAGCTGTTTTTT. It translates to CASSSGWGRDTGELFF.

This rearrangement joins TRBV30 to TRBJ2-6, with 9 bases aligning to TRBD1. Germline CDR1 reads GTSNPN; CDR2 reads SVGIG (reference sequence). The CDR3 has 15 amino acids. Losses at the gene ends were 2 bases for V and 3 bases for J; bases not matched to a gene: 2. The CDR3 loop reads CAWSRTGVGANVLTF. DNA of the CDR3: TGTGCCTGGAGTAGGACAGGGGTTGGGGCCAACGTCCTGACTTTC.